The 28 T cell receptor beta chains reported below all come from one sample, sequenced in a study of T cell clonality in common variable immunodeficiency. TCRdb keeps only in-frame clones here, not all; method: immunoSEQ multiplex PCR. The sample was found to contain 50,000 to 70,000 clones, and every one recurs. Source material: peripheral blood mononuclear cells. The origin of the receptors is a person aged 18 to 70 in good health.

This clone was seen at least ten times. The read terminates 3 residues ahead of where the CDR3 ends, so the germline J gene completes it. The V gene is TRBV5-4, the J gene TRBJ1-1; 10 bases agree with TRBD1. CDR1 is SGHNT, CDR2 YYREEE, per germline (reference sequence). V shed 4 bases and J 4 bases; nucleotides not matched to a gene: 4. The CDR3 has 14 residues. Partial CDR3 DNA: TGTGCCAGCAGCAGGGACAGGGGAGTCACTGAA. Translating gives CASSRDRGVTE. The CDR3 in its entirety is CASSRDRGVTEAFF.

This clone was counted a few times. The read halts 3 residues ahead of the CDR3 end, with the missing end drawn from the germline J gene. The V call is TRBV18, the J call TRBJ1-2; D possibly corresponds to TRBD1 (5 bases). The CDR3 extends over 16 amino acids. Germline assignment: CDR1 KGHSH and CDR2 LQKENI. This chain's CDR3 is CASSPAGLSSSYDYTF. CDR3 bases read: TGTGCCAGCTCACCTGCGGGACTCTCGAGCTCCTACGAC. Variable domain in full (rest from reference TRBV18 and TRBJ1-2): NAGVMQNPRHLVRRRGQEARLRCSPMKGHSHVYWYRQLPEEGLKFMVYLQKENIIDESGMPKERFSAEFPKEGPSILRIQQVVRGDSAAYFCASSPAGLSSSYDYTFGSGTRLTVV.

This clone occurred many times. With the read ending 3 residues before the CDR3 end, the germline J gene is used to fill in that end. J is TRBJ2-5 and V is TRBV5-1, with D possibly TRBD1 on 7 matching bases. The germline gives CDR1 SGHRS, CDR2 YFSETQ. The CDR3 is made up of 13 amino acids. Deletions cut 5 bases from V and 5 bases from J, with 13 bases between. This CDR3 is CASRDRRGETQYF. The sequenced CDR3 bases are TGCGCCAGCAGGGACAGGAGGGGGGAGACC.

This clone was recorded many times. Read data end 3 residues before the CDR3 end; the end is taken from the germline J gene. The V gene is TRBV12-3 or TRBV12-4, the J gene TRBJ2-7; D unclear. The V and J ends lost 1 base and 6 bases respectively, with 7 bases between them. The CDR3 is 12 residues long. The sequenced part of the CDR3 DNA is TGTGCCAGCAGTTTAGGTCAGCGCGAG. It is translated as CASSLGQRE. The whole CDR3 reads CASSLGQREQYF.

There are a few counts of this clone. The observed sequence ends 3 residues before the CDR3 terminus, with the missing tail filled in from the germline J gene. The chain recombines TRBV18 with TRBJ2-2, with a tentative D call TRBD2 (5 bases). This CDR3 has 17 residues. With 0 bases removed from V and 4 bases from J, the gap between germline ends came to 15 bases. CDR1 and CDR2 (germline): KGHSH, LQKENI. CDR3 bases read: TGTGCCAGCTCACCACCGATCGGGGTCGAGGGCACCGGGGAG. This encodes CASSPPIGVEGTGE. The whole CDR3 is CASSPPIGVEGTGELFF. Looking up the rest from reference TRBV18 and TRBJ2-2 gives the full variable domain: NAGVMQNPRHLVRRRGQEARLRCSPMKGHSHVYWYRQLPEEGLKFMVYLQKENIIDESGMPKERFSAEFPKEGPSILRIQQVVRGDSAAYFCASSPPIGVEGTGELFFGEGSRLTVL.

This clone was observed many times. Coverage ceases 3 residues before the CDR3 finishes, and the germline J gene fills in the end. The chain uses TRBV20-1 and TRBJ1-4, with TRBD1 identical over 8 bases. Germline-derived CDR1 and CDR2 are DFQATT and SNEGSKA (reference sequence). CDR3 length: 13 amino acids. J lost 8 bases, V lost 7 bases, and 9 bases had no gene match. The part of the CDR3 DNA that was read is TGCAGTGTTCGACAGGGGATAGACGAAAAA. The encoded protein is CSVRQGIDEK. The CDR3 in its entirety is CSVRQGIDEKLFF.

This clone was seen many times. Read data end 3 residues before the CDR3 end; the end is taken from the germline J gene. The genes are TRBV20-1 and TRBJ2-3; 10 positions agree with TRBD2. The V and J ends lost 3 bases and 5 bases, in that order; junction bases with no gene match: 5. The CDR3 consists of 14 residues. Looked up from germline, CDR1 is DFQATT and CDR2 is SNEGSKA (reference sequence). The chain's CDR3 is CSASEREGLDTQYF. CDR3 DNA (partial): TGCAGTGCTAGTGAGCGGGAGGGCCTAGATACG.

This clone was detected many times. From the germline J gene comes the end of the CDR3, since the read stops 3 residues before it. The V call is TRBV19, the J call TRBJ2-5; 9 positions agree with TRBD1. Per the germline V gene, CDR1 is LNHDA and CDR2 is SQIVND (reference sequence). The CDR3 totals 14 residues. V was pared by 5 bases and J by 4 bases, with 5 bases of the junction left unmatched. CDR3 amino acids: CASSPGQGRETQYF. CDR3 bases read: TGTGCCAGTAGTCCTGGACAGGGGCGAGAGACC.

This clone was seen at least ten times. CDR3 bases read: TGCGCCAGCAGCCCTGGACTAGCGGGAGGAAATACAGATACG. It encodes CASSPGLAGGNTDT. The CDR3 in full is CASSPGLAGGNTDTQYF. V usage is TRBV5-1 and J usage is TRBJ2-3, with 14 positions matching TRBD2. Read sequence stops 3 residues before the CDR3 end, and the germline J gene provides the missing end. The CDR3 spans 17 residues. In germline, CDR1 is SGHRS, CDR2 YFSETQ. V dropped 4 bases and J dropped 3; count of bases not matched to a gene: 7.

This clone was counted at least ten times. Coverage ceases 3 residues before the CDR3 finishes, and the germline J gene fills in the end. The chain couples TRBV27 to TRBJ2-3; the match to TRBD1 covers 7 bases. CDR1 and CDR2 (germline): MNHEY, SMNVEV (reference sequence). V shed 7 bases and J 4 bases; nucleotides not matched to a gene: 14. This CDR3 region has 16 residues. CDR3 amino acids: CASNPLTGPFADTQYF. The CDR3 DNA, read in part, is TGTGCCAGCAACCCCCTGACAGGGCCTTTTGCAGATACG.

Ten or more counts support this clone. The CDR3 end lies 3 residues beyond the end of the read and is filled in from the germline J gene. The chain recombines TRBV10-3 with TRBJ2-5, with 9 bases that match TRBD1. Germline lookup yields CDR1 ENHRY and CDR2 SYGVKD. J was trimmed by 5 bases and V by 5 bases; bases with no gene match: 9. CDR3 size: 15 residues. The CDR3 region is CAISSLTGGGETQYF. The sequenced CDR3 bases are TGTGCCATCAGTTCGTTGACAGGGGGTGGGGAGACC.

This clone was seen ten or more times. The read is 3 residues too short to cover the CDR3 end, so that end is filled in from the germline J gene. The J gene is TRBJ2-5, the V gene TRBV5-1, with TRBD2 matching 8 bases. This CDR3 comprises 17 residues. The germline gives CDR1 SGHRS, CDR2 YFSETQ. Trimming at V came to 1 base and at J to 5 bases, leaving 13 bases not matched to a gene. CDR3 bases read: TGCGCCAGCAGCTTGATGTCGGGAGGGCCCTCGGGGGAGACC. Its translation is CASSLMSGGPSGET. The entire CDR3 protein reads CASSLMSGGPSGETQYF.

This clone was counted ten times or more. The DNA ends 3 residues before the CDR3 does, and the rest of the CDR3 is filled in from the germline J gene. The V gene is TRBV24-1, the J gene TRBJ2-5; the D gene is possibly TRBD1 (5 bases). The germline V gene has CDR1 KGHDR and CDR2 SFDVKD. V was shortened by 2 bases and J by 5 bases, with 17 bases between the two germline ends. The CDR3 sequence is 16 residues long. Incomplete CDR3 DNA: TGTGCCACCAGTGATTCACACAGGCCTTGGGTTGAGACC. This gives the protein CATSDSHRPWVET. The whole CDR3 protein reads CATSDSHRPWVETQYF.

There are many counts of this clone. The read stops 3 residues short of the end of the CDR3; the missing end is completed from the germline J gene. The genes are TRBV7-9 and TRBJ1-2; no clear D gene. The CDR3 extends over 13 amino acids. The germline V gene has CDR1 SEHNR and CDR2 FQNEAQ (reference sequence). The V end lost 2 bases, the J end lost 6 bases, and 10 bases lay between the germline ends. The CDR3 here is CASSLLQNHGYTF. The sequenced CDR3 bases are TGTGCCAGCAGCTTACTCCAGAACCATGGC. The whole variable domain, remainder taken from reference TRBV7-9 and TRBJ1-2, is DTGVSQNPRHKITKRGQNVTFRCDPISEHNRLYWYRQTLGQGPEFLTYFQNEAQLEKSRLLSDRFSAERPKGSFSTLEIQRTEQGDSAMYLCASSLLQNHGYTFGSGTRLTVV.

This clone was seen many times. The read halts 3 residues ahead of the CDR3 end, with the missing end drawn from the germline J gene. The V call is TRBV9, the J call TRBJ2-2, with 7 bases fitting TRBD2. V trimming: 3 bases; J trimming: 1 base; junction bases outside the gene matches: 9. The germline gives CDR1 SGDLS, CDR2 YYNGEE. The CDR3 sequence is 17 residues long. CDR3 in amino acids: CASSAPKRGENTGELFF. CDR3 DNA, as far as it was read: TGTGCCAGCAGCGCCCCCAAGCGGGGTGAGAACACCGGGGAG.

This clone was picked up many times. The DNA ends 3 residues before the CDR3 does, and the rest of the CDR3 is filled in from the germline J gene. V is TRBV29-1 and J is TRBJ2-3; D possibly corresponds to TRBD2 (7 bases). Germline assignment: CDR1 SQVTM and CDR2 ANQGSEA. The CDR3 spans 12 residues. The CDR3 bases that were read are TGCAGCGTTCGACTAGCAGGGGAGACG. Translated: CSVRLAGET. The CDR3 as a whole reads CSVRLAGETQYF.

Of note for this clone: The CDR3 end is not reached by the read, which stops 3 residues before it; the germline J gene fills it in. The chain employs TRBV6-1 and TRBJ2-3; the match to TRBD1 covers 9 bases. From germline, CDR1 is MNHNS and CDR2 SASEGT. The CDR3 has 15 amino acids. Incomplete CDR3 DNA: TGTGCCAGCAGAGAACAGGGGGCCCGCAATCAGCCG. Encoded protein: CASREQGARNQP. The full CDR3 sequence reads CASREQGARNQPQYF.

This clone has at least ten counts. The CDR3 end is not reached by the read, which stops 3 residues before it; the germline J gene fills it in. This chain links TRBV19 with TRBJ1-1; TRBD1 matches 7 bases. The CDR3 covers 14 residues. V lost 6 bases, J lost 7 bases, and 11 bases stayed unmatched. The germline V gene has CDR1 LNHDA and CDR2 SQIVND (reference sequence). The CDR3 loop is CASSDRDTGDEAFF. CDR3 DNA, as far as it was read: TGTGCCAGTAGCGACCGGGACACAGGGGATGAA.

This clone was seen many times. The read ends 3 residues before the CDR3 terminus; that terminus is restored from the germline J gene. The chain joins TRBV27 to TRBJ2-7; the D gene is possibly TRBD1 (6 bases). Germline assignment: CDR1 MNHEY and CDR2 SMNVEV (reference sequence). This CDR3 is 14 amino acids long. The ends were cut back, 1 base at V and 4 bases at J, with 11 bases in the middle. The CDR3 bases that were read are TGTGCCAGCAGTTTATTACAGGGCGCGTACGAG. Translation gives CASSLLQGAYE. The entire CDR3 protein reads CASSLLQGAYEQYF.

There are many counts of this clone. The read comes to an end 3 residues before the CDR3 does, leaving the germline J gene to fill in the end. The rearrangement links TRBV20-1 to TRBJ2-1, with 9 nucleotides matching TRBD2. The CDR3 sequence is 13 residues long. The germline V gene encodes CDR1 DFQATT and CDR2 SNEGSKA (reference sequence). The ends lost 6 bases at V and 4 bases at J; junction bases unmatched: 4. The sequenced CDR3 bases are TGCAGTGCCATAGCGGGGGAATACAATGAG. It codes for CSAIAGEYNE. The full-length CDR3 reads as CSAIAGEYNEQFF.

This clone showed up many times. From the germline J gene comes the end of the CDR3, since the read stops 3 residues before it. The chain couples TRBV2 to TRBJ2-5; 9 positions match TRBD2. Germline CDR1 and CDR2: SNHLY and FYNNEI. There are 13 residues in the CDR3. Germline trimming cut 1 base from V and 7 bases from J; bases unmatched to any gene: 1. The CDR3 loop is CASSEGAGGTQYF. CDR3 DNA, as far as it was read: TGTGCCAGCAGTGAAGGAGCGGGGGGGACC.

This clone has ten or more counts. The read terminates 3 residues ahead of where the CDR3 ends, so the germline J gene completes it. The J gene is TRBJ1-1, the V gene TRBV20-1, with D maybe TRBD1 (6 bases). The CDR3 consists of 14 residues. The V end was cut by 2 bases, the J end by 1 base, with 11 bases between. Germline CDR1 DFQATT, CDR2 SNEGSKA (reference sequence). The CDR3 sequence is CSARLLTGNTEAFF. The DNA read from the CDR3 is TGCAGTGCTAGACTCCTGACAGGGAACACTGAA.

A note on this clone: A read error is possible here, since a much larger clone lies one base away. The CDR3 end is not reached by the read, which stops 3 residues before it; the germline J gene fills it in. This sequence joins TRBV19 and TRBJ2-3; 7 bases are shared with TRBD1. The CDR3 runs 13 residues. From germline, CDR1 is LNHDA and CDR2 SQIVND (reference sequence). The CDR3: CASGTEVNQPQYF. The sequenced part of the CDR3 DNA is TGTGCCAGCGGGACAGAGGTTAATCAGCCG. The complete variable domain, with remaining parts taken from reference TRBV19 and TRBJ2-3, reads DGGITQSPKYLFRKEGQNVTLSCEQNLNHDAMYWYRQDPGQGLRLIYYSQIVNDFQKGDIAEGYSVSREKKESFPLTVTSAQKNPTAFYLCASGTEVNQPQYFGPGTRLTVL.

This clone was seen at least ten times. Coverage ceases 3 residues before the CDR3 finishes, and the germline J gene fills in the end. The chain is built from TRBV10-3 and TRBJ2-6; no reliable D call. Germline V gives CDR1 ENHRY, CDR2 SYGVKD. The CDR3 has 14 residues. V was shortened by 5 bases and J by 0 bases, with 5 bases between the two germline ends. The part of the CDR3 DNA that was read is TGTGCCATCAGTTCAGACTCTGGGGCCAACGTC. Translated, it gives CAISSDSGANV. The whole CDR3 is CAISSDSGANVLTF.

At least ten counts were recorded for this clone. The sequenced fragment ends 3 residues before the CDR3 boundary, so the rest is inferred from the germline J gene. This sample includes further DNA sequences coding for the same CDR3. This chain connects TRBV19 to TRBJ2-7, with 11 bases matching TRBD2. The ends lost 6 bases at V and 4 bases at J; junction bases unmatched: 8. The length of the CDR3 is 15 residues. Per germline, CDR1 LNHDA and CDR2 SQIVND (reference sequence). The chain's CDR3 is CASSFTSGSSYEQYF. The CDR3 bases that were read are TGTGCCAGTAGCTTTACTAGCGGGAGTAGTTACGAG.

This clone was counted at least ten times. The DNA ends 3 residues before the CDR3 does, and the rest of the CDR3 is filled in from the germline J gene. This rearrangement joins TRBV14 to TRBJ1-5; D is uncertain. The CDR3 runs 13 residues. CDR1 is SGHDN and CDR2 is FVKESK in the germline V gene. Trimming cost V 5 bases and J 6 bases, with 11 bases left between them. CDR3 region: CASSVTSGQPQHF. CDR3 bases read: TGTGCCAGCAGCGTTACCAGCGGTCAGCCC.

To note about this clone: From the germline J gene comes the end of the CDR3, since the read stops 3 residues before it. The chain recombines TRBV19 with TRBJ1-2; D unclear. This CDR3 region has 14 residues. From germline, CDR1 is LNHDA and CDR2 SQIVND (reference sequence). The CDR3 protein is CASSSGFITYDYTF. Incomplete CDR3 DNA: TGTGCCAGTAGTTCGGGGTTTATTACCTACGAC. The complete variable domain, with remaining parts taken from reference TRBV19 and TRBJ1-2, reads DGGITQSPKYLFRKEGQNVTLSCEQNLNHDAMYWYRQDPGQGLRLIYYSQIVNDFQKGDIAEGYSVSREKKESFPLTVTSAQKNPTAFYLCASSSGFITYDYTFGSGTRLTVV.

This clone was counted at least ten times. The CDR3 goes on 3 residues after the read ends, and that part is filled in from the germline J gene. This rearrangement joins TRBV19 to TRBJ2-1, with TRBD2 matching over 9 bases. The CDR3 consists of 14 residues. The germline gives CDR1 LNHDA, CDR2 SQIVND (reference sequence). After removal of 6 bases from V and 9 bases from J, the junction contained 9 bases not matched to a gene. The covered CDR3 bases are TGTGCCAGTAGGAGAGTAGCGGGAGAGGGTGAG. This sequence encodes CASRRVAGEGE. The CDR3 in full is CASRRVAGEGEQFF.